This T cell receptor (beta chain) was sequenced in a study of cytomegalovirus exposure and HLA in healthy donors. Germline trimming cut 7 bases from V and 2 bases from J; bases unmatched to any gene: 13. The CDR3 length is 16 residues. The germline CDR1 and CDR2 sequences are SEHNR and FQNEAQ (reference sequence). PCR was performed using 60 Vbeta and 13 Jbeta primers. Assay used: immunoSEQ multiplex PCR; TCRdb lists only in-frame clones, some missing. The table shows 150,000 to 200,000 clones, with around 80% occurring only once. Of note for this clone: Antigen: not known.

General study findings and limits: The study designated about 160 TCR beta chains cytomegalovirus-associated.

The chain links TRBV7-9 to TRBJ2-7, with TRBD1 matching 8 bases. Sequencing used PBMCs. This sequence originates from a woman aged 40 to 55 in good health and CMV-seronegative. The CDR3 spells CASIWGQDVGPYEQYF. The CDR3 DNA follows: TGTGCCAGCATCTGGGGACAGGACGTTGGACCCTACGAGCAGTACTTC. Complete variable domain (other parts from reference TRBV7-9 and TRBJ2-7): DTGVSQNPRHKITKRGQNVTFRCDPISEHNRLYWYRQTLGQGPEFLTYFQNEAQLEKSRLLSDRFSAERPKGSFSTLEIQRTEQGDSAMYLCASIWGQDVGPYEQYFGPGTRLTVT.